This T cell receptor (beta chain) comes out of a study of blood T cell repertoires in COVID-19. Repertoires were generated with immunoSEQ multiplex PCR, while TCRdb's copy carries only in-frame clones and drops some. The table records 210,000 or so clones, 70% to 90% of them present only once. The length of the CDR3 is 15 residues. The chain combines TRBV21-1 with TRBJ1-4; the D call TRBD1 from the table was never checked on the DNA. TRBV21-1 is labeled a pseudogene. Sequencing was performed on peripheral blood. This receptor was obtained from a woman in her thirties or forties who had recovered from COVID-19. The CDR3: CASSVRDRVGEKLFF. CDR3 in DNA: TGTGCCAGCAGCGTCCGGGACAGGGTCGGGGAAAAACTGTTTTTT.